One sample yielded the 15 T cell receptor beta chains listed below, sequenced in a study of T cell repertoires in cytomegalovirus infection. TCRdb re-called the reads with MiXCR, one entry per CDR3 protein. Of about 150,000 distinct CDR3 sequences in the sample, 20% to 30% are singletons; the top ten hold approximately 10%. The specimen sequenced was PBMCs. All receptors come from a human donor in good health (CMV status not recorded). Some clones in this sample may be carry-over from other donors' samples.

Concerning this clonotype itself: A read error may explain this, as a much larger clone is one base away. The CDR3 region has the DNA TGTGCCAGCAGCTTAGATTATGGATTGGAGCAGCTCTTC. Translated: CASSLDYGLEQLF. The gene calls are TRBV7-2 and TRBJ2-1; no clear D gene. In germline, CDR1 is SGHTA, CDR2 FQGNSA. The CDR3 contains 13 residues.

The gene calls are TRBV2 and TRBJ2-7; no clear D. CDR3 length: 13 amino acids. The germline V gene encodes CDR1 SNHLY and CDR2 FYNNEI. V lost 6 bases to trimming and J lost 2 bases, with 11 bases between them. The DNA for the CDR3 is TGTGCCAGCAGGGGGAACGTCCCCTACGAGCAGTACTTC. Translated: CASRGNVPYEQYF. Combining the CDR3 with reference TRBV2 and TRBJ2-7 gives the whole variable domain EPEVTQTPSHQVTQMGQEVILRCVPISNHLYFYWYRQILGQKVEFLVSFYNNEISEKSEIFDDQFSVERPDGSNFTLKIRSTKLEDSAMYFCASRGNVPYEQYFGPGTRLTVT.

This clonotype was observed a handful of times. The chain joins TRBV7-3 to TRBJ2-3; D tentatively fits TRBD1 or TRBD2 (5 bases each). The germline gives CDR1 SGHTA, CDR2 FQGTGA. The ends were cut back, 0 bases at V and 5 bases at J, with 12 bases in the middle. This CDR3 is built from 15 residues. Here the CDR3 DNA reads TGTGCCAGCAGCTTAACGAGGGACGATCAAGATACGCAGTATTTT. Encoded protein: CASSLTRDDQDTQYF.

The chain has TRBV4-1 and TRBJ2-7; D uncertain. The CDR3 extends over 13 amino acids. Germline V CDR1 and CDR2: MGHRA, YSYEKL. Trimming removed 1 base from V and 4 bases from J, with 8 bases in between. This CDR3 reads CASSQALGYEQYF. CDR3 in DNA: TGCGCCAGCAGCCAAGCATTAGGGTACGAGCAGTACTTC.

This chain joins TRBV28 and TRBJ1-4; 7 positions agree with TRBD1. Trimming took 6 bases from V and 7 from J; bases not matched to a gene: 11. The CDR3 sequence is 15 residues long. Germline CDR1 reads MDHEN; CDR2 reads SYDVKM. The CDR3 DNA follows: TGTGCCAGCAGCCGAATCGACAGGGATGTTGAAAAACTGTTTTTT. Protein: CASSRIDRDVEKLFF.

This clonotype is categorized as medium-sized. The chain recombines TRBV12-3 or TRBV12-4 with TRBJ2-2; 13 bases are shared with TRBD2. This CDR3 is built from 15 residues. After removal of 6 bases from V and 7 bases from J, the junction contained 5 bases not matched to a gene. The CDR3 coding sequence is TGTGCCAGCAGCCTGGGACTAGCGGGGAGCGGGGAGCTGTTTTTT. It specifies CASSLGLAGSGELFF.

V usage is TRBV29-1 and J usage is TRBJ1-1; perhaps TRBD1 as D (6 bases). Trimming took off 4 bases at V and 1 base at J, with 10 bases between the two ends. CDR3 length: 13 amino acids. In germline, CDR1 is SQVTM, CDR2 ANQGSEA. DNA of the CDR3: TGCAGCGTTGTCGAGGACAGGAACACTGAAGCTTTCTTT. Translated: CSVVEDRNTEAFF.

The chain carries TRBV11-2 and TRBJ2-1; TRBD2 might be the D (6 bases). This CDR3 spans 16 amino acids. Trimming removed 6 bases from V and 2 bases from J, with 17 bases in between. Germline V gene lookup returns CDR1 SGHAT and CDR2 FQNNGV. This chain's CDR3 is CASRPLAGPTYNEQFF. The CDR3 coding sequence is TGTGCCAGCAGGCCCCTCGCGGGACCCACCTACAATGAGCAGTTCTTC.

The V and J genes are TRBV2 and TRBJ1-6; D unclear. Trimming removed 0 bases at V and 0 bases at J, with 9 bases between. CDR3 length: 17 residues. From germline, CDR1 is SNHLY and CDR2 FYNNEI. DNA for the CDR3: TGTGCCAGCAGTGAAGCGGTCAGGAGCTCCTATAATTCACCCCTCCACTTT. This gives the protein CASSEAVRSSYNSPLHF.

This clonotype was observed at least ten times. This sequence joins TRBV7-6 and TRBJ2-2; D may match TRBD1 or TRBD2 (5 bases each). The V end lost 2 bases, the J end lost 4 bases, and 11 bases lay between the germline ends. Germline loops: CDR1 SGHVS, CDR2 FNYEAQ. This CDR3 spans 15 amino acids. In DNA, the CDR3 is TGTGCCAGCAGCTTATTCAGGGACCCCACCGGGGAGCTGTTTTTT. This gives the protein CASSLFRDPTGELFF. The complete variable domain, with remaining parts taken from reference TRBV7-6 and TRBJ2-2, reads GAGVSQSPRYKVTKRGQDVALRCDPISGHVSLYWYRQALGQGPEFLTYFNYEAQQDKSGLPNDRFSAERPEGSISTLTIQRTEQRDSAMYRCASSLFRDPTGELFFGEGSRLTVL.

The rearrangement uses TRBV28 and TRBJ2-7, with a weak D call TRBD1 (6 bases). The CDR3 contains 12 residues. Germline values: CDR1 MDHEN, CDR2 SYDVKM. Trimming left V 7 bases short and J 3 bases short, with 10 bases between. Here the CDR3 reads CASIGQFYEQYF. CDR3 coding DNA: TGTGCCAGCATTGGACAGTTCTACGAGCAGTACTTC.

In DNA form, the CDR3 reads TGCAGTGCTAGAGGCATGGCTGGAAACACCATATATTTT. As protein: CSARGMAGNTIYF. The chain combines TRBV20-1 with TRBJ1-3; unclear D gene. The V end lost 1 base, the J end lost 2 bases, and 6 bases lay between the germline ends. The CDR3 is 13 residues long. Germline CDR1 DFQATT, CDR2 SNEGSKA (reference sequence).

The V gene is TRBV5-6, the J gene TRBJ2-6; D perhaps matches TRBD2 (7 bases). Between the trimmed V and J ends, which lost 2 bases and 4 bases, there was a span of 16 bases. Germline V gene sequence: CDR1 SGHDT, CDR2 YYEEEE. The CDR3 covers 17 residues. The CDR3 spells CASSFRGAVLGANVLTF. CDR3 in DNA: TGTGCCAGCAGCTTTCGGGGGGCGGTGTTGGGGGCCAACGTCCTGACTTTC.

This clonotype appeared a few times. This rearrangement joins TRBV5-1 to TRBJ2-7; 9 bases align to TRBD1. V shed 2 bases, J shed 0 bases, and the junction held 3 bases outside the gene matches. The CDR3 has 15 residues. Per germline, CDR1 SGHRS and CDR2 YFSETQ. CDR3 sequence reads: CASSFVTGGSYEQYF. In DNA form, the CDR3 reads TGCGCCAGCAGCTTCGTGACAGGGGGCTCCTACGAGCAGTACTTC.

In this sample, this clonotype turned up a few times. The chain uses TRBV4-1 and TRBJ1-5; 10 bases are shared with TRBD1. Germline CDR1 reads MGHRA; CDR2 reads YSYEKL. This CDR3 region has 16 residues. J lost 3 bases, V lost 2 bases, and 4 bases had no gene match. The CDR3 sequence: CASSQLGTGVNQPQHF. For the CDR3, the DNA is TGCGCCAGCAGCCAACTCGGGACAGGGGTCAATCAGCCCCAGCATTTT.